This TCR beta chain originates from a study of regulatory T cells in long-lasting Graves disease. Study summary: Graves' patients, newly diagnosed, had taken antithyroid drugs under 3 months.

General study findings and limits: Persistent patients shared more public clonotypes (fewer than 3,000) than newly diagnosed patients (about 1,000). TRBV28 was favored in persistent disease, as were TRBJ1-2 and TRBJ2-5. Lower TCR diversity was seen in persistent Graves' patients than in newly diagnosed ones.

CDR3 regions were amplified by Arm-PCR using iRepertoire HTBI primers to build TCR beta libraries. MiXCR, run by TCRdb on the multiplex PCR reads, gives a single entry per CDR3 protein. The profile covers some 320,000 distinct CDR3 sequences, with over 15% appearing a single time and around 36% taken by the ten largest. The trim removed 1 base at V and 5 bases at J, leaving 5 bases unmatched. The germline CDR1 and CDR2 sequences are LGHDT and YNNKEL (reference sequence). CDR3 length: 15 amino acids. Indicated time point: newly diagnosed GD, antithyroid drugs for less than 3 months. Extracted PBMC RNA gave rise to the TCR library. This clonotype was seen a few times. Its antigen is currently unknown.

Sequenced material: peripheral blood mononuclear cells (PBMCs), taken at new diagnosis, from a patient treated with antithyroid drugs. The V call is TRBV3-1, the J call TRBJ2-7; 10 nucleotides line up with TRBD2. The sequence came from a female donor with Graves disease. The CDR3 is CASSQGRTSGDEQYF. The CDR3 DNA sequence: TGTGCCAGCAGCCAAGGACGGACTAGCGGAGACGAGCAGTACTTC.